The sequence of this T cell receptor beta chain was determined in a study of blood T cells in healthy people across ages. Findings and limits, study-wide: Diversity of TCR beta correlated strongly with naive T cell percentage.

A second about 7 to 11 cycle PCR used barcoded and J-beta primers. Template switching added a 12-random-nucleotide identifier to every cDNA molecule. TCRdb ran MiXCR on the 5' RACE reads and lists one entry per CDR3 protein. The table includes about 970,000 distinct CDR3 sequences, 51% detected once. Trimming cost V 3 bases and J 3 bases, with 23 bases left between them. Germline assignment: CDR1 LGHNA and CDR2 YNFKEQ. The CDR3 contains 19 residues. As for this clonotype: Its antigen is not identified.

Per sample, a minimum of 6.5 million PBMCs were isolated. Sequenced input: blood. This chain uses TRBV4-2 with TRBJ1-4, with D possibly matching TRBD1 (6 bases). The TCR originated in a woman between 55 and 75 years old in good health. The CDR3 loop reads CASSQIKPGHTRANEKLFF. The CDR3 DNA sequence: TGTGCCAGCAGCCAGATCAAACCGGGACACACTAGGGCTAATGAAAAACTGTTTTTT.